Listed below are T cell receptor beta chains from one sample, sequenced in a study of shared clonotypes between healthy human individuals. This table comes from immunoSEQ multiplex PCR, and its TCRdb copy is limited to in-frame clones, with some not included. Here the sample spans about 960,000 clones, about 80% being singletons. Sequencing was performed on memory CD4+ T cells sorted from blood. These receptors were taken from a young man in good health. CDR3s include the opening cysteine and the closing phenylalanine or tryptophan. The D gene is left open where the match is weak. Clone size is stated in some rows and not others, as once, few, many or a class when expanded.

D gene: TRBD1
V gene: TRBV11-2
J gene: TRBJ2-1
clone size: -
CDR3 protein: CASSPDRGGWNEQFF
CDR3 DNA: TGTGCCAGCAGCCCTGACAGGGGCGGCTGGAATGAGCAGTTCTTC

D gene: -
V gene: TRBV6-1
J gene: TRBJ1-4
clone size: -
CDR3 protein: CASKEGAIMFF
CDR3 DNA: TGTGCCAGCAAAGAAGGAGCTATAATGTTTTTT

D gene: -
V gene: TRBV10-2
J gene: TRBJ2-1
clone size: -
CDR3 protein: CASSEYGLPLNEQFF
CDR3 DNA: TGCGCCAGCAGTGAGTATGGCTTGCCCCTCAATGAGCAGTTCTTC

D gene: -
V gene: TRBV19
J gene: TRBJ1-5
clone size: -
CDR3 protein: CASSIVLLNQPQHF
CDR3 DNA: TGTGCCAGTAGTATAGTCCTCTTAAATCAGCCCCAGCATTTT

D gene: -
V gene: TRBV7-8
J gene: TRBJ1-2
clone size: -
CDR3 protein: CASSLEEGNYGYTF
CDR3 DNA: TGTGCCAGCAGCTTAGAGGAGGGAAACTATGGCTACACCTTC

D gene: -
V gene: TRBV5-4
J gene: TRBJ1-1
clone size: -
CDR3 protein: CASSLGGVRVTEAFF
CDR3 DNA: TGTGCCAGCAGTTTGGGAGGAGTTAGAGTCACTGAAGCTTTCTTT

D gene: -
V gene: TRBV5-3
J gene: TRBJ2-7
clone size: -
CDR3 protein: CARSGRPGPNYEQYF
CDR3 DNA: TGTGCCAGAAGCGGGCGTCCGGGACCGAATTACGAGCAGTACTTC

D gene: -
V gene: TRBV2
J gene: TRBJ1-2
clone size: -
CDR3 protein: CASSEEGPYGYTF
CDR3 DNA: TGTGCCAGCAGTGAGGAGGGACCGTATGGCTACACCTTC

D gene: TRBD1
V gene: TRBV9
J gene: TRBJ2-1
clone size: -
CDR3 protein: CASSVGQDREQFF
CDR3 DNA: TGTGCCAGCAGCGTAGGTCAGGACAGGGAGCAGTTCTTC

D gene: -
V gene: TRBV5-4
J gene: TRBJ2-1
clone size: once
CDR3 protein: CASSLVLHPYNEQFF
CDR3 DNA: TGTGCCAGCAGCTTGGTCCTCCATCCCTACAATGAGCAGTTCTTC

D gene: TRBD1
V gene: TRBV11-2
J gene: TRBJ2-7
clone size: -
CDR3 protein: CASSPLGQGASYEQYF
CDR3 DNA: TGTGCCAGCAGCCCCCTGGGACAGGGGGCCTCCTACGAGCAGTACTTC

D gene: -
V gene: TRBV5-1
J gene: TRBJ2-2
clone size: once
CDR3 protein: CASSLRSPRDSNTGELFF
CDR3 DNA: TGCGCCAGCAGCTTACGCTCTCCTCGGGACTCGAACACCGGGGAGCTGTTTTTT

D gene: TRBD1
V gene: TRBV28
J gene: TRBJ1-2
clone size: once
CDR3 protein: CASRPGQDRNYGYTF
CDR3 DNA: TGTGCCAGCAGACCCGGACAGGATAGGAACTATGGCTACACCTTC

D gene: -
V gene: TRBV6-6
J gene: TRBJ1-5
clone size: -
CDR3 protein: CASSYSPTHQPQHF
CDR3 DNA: TGTGCCAGCAGTTACTCACCAACTCACCAGCCCCAGCATTTT

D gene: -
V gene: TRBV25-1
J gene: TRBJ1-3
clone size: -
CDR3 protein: CASSEGITIYF
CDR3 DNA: TGTGCCAGCAGTGAGGGGATCACCATATATTTT

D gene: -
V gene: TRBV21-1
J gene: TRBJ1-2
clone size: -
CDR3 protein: CASSKMVRQSYTF
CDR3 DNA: TGTGCCAGCAGCAAAATGGTGAGACAGAGCTACACCTTC

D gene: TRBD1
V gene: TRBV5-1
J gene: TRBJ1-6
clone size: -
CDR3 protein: CASSERTGGSSPLHF
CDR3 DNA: TGCGCCAGCAGCGAGAGGACAGGGGGCAGTTCACCCCTCCACTTT

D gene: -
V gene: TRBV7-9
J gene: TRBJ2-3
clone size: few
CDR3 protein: CASSTRQGTDTQYF
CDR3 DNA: TGTGCCAGCAGCACGAGACAGGGCACAGATACGCAGTATTTT

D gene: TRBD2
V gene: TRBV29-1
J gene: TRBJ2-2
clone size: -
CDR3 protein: CSVTSGSRNTGELFF
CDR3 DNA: TGCAGCGTTACTAGCGGGAGCCGGAACACCGGGGAGCTGTTTTTT

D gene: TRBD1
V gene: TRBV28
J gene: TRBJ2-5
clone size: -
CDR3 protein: CASSLLGQGPRETQYF
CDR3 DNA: TGTGCCAGCAGTTTATTGGGACAGGGCCCCCGAGAGACCCAGTACTTC

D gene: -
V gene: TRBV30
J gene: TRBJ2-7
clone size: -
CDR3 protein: CAWSPGTSLYYEQYF
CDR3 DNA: TGTGCCTGGTCACCCGGGACATCCTTATATTACGAGCAGTACTTC

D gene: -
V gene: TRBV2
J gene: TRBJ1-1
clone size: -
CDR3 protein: CASSDQGYTEAFF
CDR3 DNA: TGTGCCAGCAGTGATCAGGGTTACACTGAAGCTTTCTTT

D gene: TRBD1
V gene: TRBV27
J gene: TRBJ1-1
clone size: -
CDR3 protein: CASTRQGGAEAFF
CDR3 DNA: TGTGCCAGCACTCGACAGGGTGGGGCTGAAGCTTTCTTT

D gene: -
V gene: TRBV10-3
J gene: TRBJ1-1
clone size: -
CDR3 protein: CAISSQENTEAFF
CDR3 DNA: TGTGCCATCAGTAGCCAGGAGAACACTGAAGCTTTCTTT

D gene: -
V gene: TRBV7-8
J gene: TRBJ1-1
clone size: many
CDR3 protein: CASSPPGRQRAFF
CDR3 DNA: TGTGCCAGCAGCCCACCGGGACGGCAAAGGGCTTTCTTT

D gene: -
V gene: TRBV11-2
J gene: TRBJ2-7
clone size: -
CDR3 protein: CASRTSWDSYEQYF
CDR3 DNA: TGTGCCAGCAGGACTTCGTGGGATTCCTACGAGCAGTACTTC

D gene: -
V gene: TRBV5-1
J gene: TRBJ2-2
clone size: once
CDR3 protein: CASSHPNEVGELFF
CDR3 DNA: TGCGCCAGCAGCCACCCCAACGAGGTCGGGGAGCTGTTTTTT

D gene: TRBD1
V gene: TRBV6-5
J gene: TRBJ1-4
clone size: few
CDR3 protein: CASTPGTGQKLFF
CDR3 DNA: TGTGCCAGCACTCCCGGGACAGGGCAAAAACTGTTTTTT

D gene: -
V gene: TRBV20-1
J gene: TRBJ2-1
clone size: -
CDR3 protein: CSALRSNEQFF
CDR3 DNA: TGCAGTGCTTTACGGTCGAATGAGCAGTTCTTC

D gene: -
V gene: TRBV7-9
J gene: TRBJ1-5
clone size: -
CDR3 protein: CASSLGQSPNQPQHF
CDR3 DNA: TGTGCCAGCAGCTTAGGACAGTCCCCCAATCAGCCCCAGCATTTT

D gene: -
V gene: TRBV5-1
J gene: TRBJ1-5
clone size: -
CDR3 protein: CASSPGPGAHQPQHF
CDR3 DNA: TGCGCCAGCAGCCCGGGGCCAGGGGCGCATCAGCCCCAGCATTTT

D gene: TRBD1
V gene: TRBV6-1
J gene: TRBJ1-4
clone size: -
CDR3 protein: CARKLRQGIWEKLFF
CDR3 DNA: TGTGCCAGGAAATTACGACAGGGGATTTGGGAAAAACTGTTTTTT